This T cell receptor (beta chain) is from a study of blood T cell repertoires in COVID-19. This CDR3 comprises 13 residues. The J segment lost 3 bases and the V segment lost 2 bases, leaving 1 base of the junction unmatched. CDR1 and CDR2 from the germline V gene are SGHKS and YYEKEE (reference sequence). Here immunoSEQ multiplex PCR was the method, and the copy in TCRdb shows in-frame clones only, minus some. This sample has 200,000 to 250,000 clones; approximately 86% occur once, and the top ten carry approximately 1.5%. The V and J genes are TRBV5-5 and TRBJ2-5, with 7 nucleotides matching TRBD1. Sequenced sample: PBMCs or T cells enriched from blood (not recorded which). The TCR sequence derives from a woman aged 45-60 years who had recovered from COVID-19. The CDR3 coding sequence is TGTGCCAGCAGCTTAACAGGGGAAGAGACCCAGTACTTC. This encodes CASSLTGEETQYF.